This note documents a single T cell receptor (beta chain) sequence. Its target is not known. The sample comes from a study of T cells in localized non-small cell lung cancer. Assay: immunoSEQ multiplex PCR; the TCRdb copy retains only in-frame clones and omits some. This sample carries some 31,000 clones, more than 70% of them seen once, and the ten largest clones take roughly 4%. The germline V gene encodes CDR1 DFQATT and CDR2 SNEGSKA (reference sequence). The germline V and J ends were trimmed by 6 bases and 3 bases, with 5 bases remaining between them. The CDR3 spans 10 residues. Study-wide results and caveats: One tumor region alone was sequenced, and heterogeneity therefore remains possible. Measurement of T cell clonality placed uninvolved adjacent lung highest, above the level in tumor.

The sample was peripheral blood, taken before any cancer treatment. The receptor's source is a woman aged 35-70 years with stage I lung adenocarcinoma. The rearrangement joins TRBV20-1 to TRBJ2-5; D uncertain. The CDR3 coding sequence is TGCAGTGCCTTGGAAGAGACCCAGTACTTC. This gives the protein CSALEETQYF.